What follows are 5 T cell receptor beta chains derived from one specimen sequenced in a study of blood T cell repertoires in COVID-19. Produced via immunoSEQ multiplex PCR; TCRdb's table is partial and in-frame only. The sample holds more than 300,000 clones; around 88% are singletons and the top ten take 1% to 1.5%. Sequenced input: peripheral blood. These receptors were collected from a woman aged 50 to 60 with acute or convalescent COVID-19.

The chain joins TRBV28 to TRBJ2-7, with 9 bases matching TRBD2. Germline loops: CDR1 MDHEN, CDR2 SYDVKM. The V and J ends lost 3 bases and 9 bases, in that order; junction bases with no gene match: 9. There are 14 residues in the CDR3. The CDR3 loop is CASSLTAGGRVQYF. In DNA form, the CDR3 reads TGTGCCAGCAGTTTGACAGCGGGAGGCCGGGTGCAGTACTTC.

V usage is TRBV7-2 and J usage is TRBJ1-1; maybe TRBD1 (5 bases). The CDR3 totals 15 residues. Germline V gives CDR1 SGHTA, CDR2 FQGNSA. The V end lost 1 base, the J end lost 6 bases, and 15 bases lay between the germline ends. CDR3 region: CASSLVMGLESEAFF. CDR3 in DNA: TGTGCCAGCAGCTTAGTAATGGGACTCGAATCTGAAGCTTTCTTT.

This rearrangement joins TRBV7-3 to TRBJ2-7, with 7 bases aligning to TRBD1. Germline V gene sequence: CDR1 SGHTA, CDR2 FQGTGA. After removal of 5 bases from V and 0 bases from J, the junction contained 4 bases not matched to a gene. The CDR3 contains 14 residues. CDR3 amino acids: CASSPRGNSYEQYF. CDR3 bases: TGTGCCAGCAGCCCCAGGGGGAACTCCTACGAGCAGTACTTC.

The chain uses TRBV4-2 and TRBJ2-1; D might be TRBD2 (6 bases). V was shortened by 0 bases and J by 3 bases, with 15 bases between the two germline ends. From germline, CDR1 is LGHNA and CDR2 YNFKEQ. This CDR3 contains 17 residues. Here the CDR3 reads CASSQDPRELGYNEQFF. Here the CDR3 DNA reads TGTGCCAGCAGCCAAGATCCCCGGGAGCTCGGCTACAATGAGCAGTTCTTC.

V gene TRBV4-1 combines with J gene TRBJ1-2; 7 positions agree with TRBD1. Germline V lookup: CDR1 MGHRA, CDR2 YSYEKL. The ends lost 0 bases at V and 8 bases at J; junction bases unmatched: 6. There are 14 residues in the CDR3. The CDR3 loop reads CASSQDQQGQGYTF. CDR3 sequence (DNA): TGCGCCAGCAGCCAAGATCAACAGGGGCAAGGCTACACCTTC.